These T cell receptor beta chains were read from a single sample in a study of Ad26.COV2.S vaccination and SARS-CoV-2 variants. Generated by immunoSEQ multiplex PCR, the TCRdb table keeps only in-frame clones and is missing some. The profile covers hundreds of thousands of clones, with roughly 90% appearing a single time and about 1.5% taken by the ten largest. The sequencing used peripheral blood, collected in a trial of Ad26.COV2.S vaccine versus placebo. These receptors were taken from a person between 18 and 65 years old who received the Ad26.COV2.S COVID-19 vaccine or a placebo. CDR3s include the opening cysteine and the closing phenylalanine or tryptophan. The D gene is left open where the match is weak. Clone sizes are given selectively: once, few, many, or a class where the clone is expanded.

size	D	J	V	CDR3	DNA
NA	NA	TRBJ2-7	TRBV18	CACGKGLIPYEQYF	TGTGCCTGCGGCAAGGGGCTTATTCCGTACGAGCAGTACTTC
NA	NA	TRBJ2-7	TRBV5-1	CASSLVALQASVEQYF	TGCGCCAGCAGCTTGGTAGCCCTACAGGCCTCCGTCGAGCAGTACTTC
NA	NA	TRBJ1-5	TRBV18	CASSPPGHPSRQPQHF	TGTGCCAGCTCACCACCCGGACACCCGTCCCGTCAGCCCCAGCATTTT
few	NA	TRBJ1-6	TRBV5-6	CASSFTGSSNNSPLHF	TGTGCCAGCAGCTTCACCGGGTCAAGTAATAATTCACCCCTCCACTTT
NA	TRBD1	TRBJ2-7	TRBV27	CASSPDRGGYEQYF	TGTGCCAGCAGTCCAGACAGGGGTGGTTACGAGCAGTACTTC
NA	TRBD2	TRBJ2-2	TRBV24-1	CATGQGGSFSGELFF	TGTGCCACCGGCCAGGGAGGGTCATTCTCCGGGGAGCTGTTTTTT
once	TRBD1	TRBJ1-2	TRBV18	CASSPGQGANYGYTF	TGTGCCAGCTCACCCGGACAGGGGGCTAACTATGGCTACACCTTC
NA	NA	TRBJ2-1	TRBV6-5	CASITIGNEQFF	TGTGCCAGCATCACAATTGGGAATGAGCAGTTCTTC
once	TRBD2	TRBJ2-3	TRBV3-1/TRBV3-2	CASSGSGGAVTQYF	TGTGCCAGCAGCGGCAGCGGGGGGGCGGTTACGCAGTATTTT
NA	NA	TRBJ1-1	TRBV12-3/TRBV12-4	CASNLRRGEAFF	TGTGCCAGCAATCTTAGGAGGGGAGAAGCTTTCTTT
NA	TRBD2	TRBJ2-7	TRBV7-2	CASSLVGGASYEQYF	TGTGCCAGCAGCTTAGTCGGGGGGGCCTCCTACGAGCAGTACTTC
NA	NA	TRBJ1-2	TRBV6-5	CASSYSTFQAGGYTF	TGTGCCAGCAGTTACTCGACGTTTCAAGCAGGCGGCTACACCTTC
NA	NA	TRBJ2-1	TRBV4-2	CASSQLTSSYNEQFF	TGTGCCAGCAGCCAGCTGACTTCATCCTACAATGAGCAGTTCTTC
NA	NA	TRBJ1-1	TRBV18	CASSPGGMNTEAFF	TGTGCCAGCTCACCGGGGGGGATGAACACTGAAGCTTTCTTT
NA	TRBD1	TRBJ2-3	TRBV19	CASRDRGTDTQYF	TGTGCCAGCCGGGACAGGGGAACAGATACGCAGTATTTT
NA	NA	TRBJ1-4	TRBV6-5	CASRPGSTNEKLFF	TGTGCCAGCAGGCCAGGGTCAACTAATGAAAAACTGTTTTTT
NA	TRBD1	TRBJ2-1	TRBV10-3	CAITSAGGGNNEQFF	TGTGCCATCACCTCTGCAGGGGGCGGGAACAATGAGCAGTTCTTC
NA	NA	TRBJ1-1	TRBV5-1	CASSSPDRNTEAFF	TGCGCCAGCAGCTCACCCGACAGAAACACTGAAGCTTTCTTT
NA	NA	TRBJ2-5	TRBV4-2	CASSQAGVETQYF	TGTGCCAGCAGCCAAGCAGGGGTGGAGACCCAGTACTTC
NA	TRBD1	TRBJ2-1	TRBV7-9	CASSLLRDRRSVEQFF	TGTGCCAGCAGCTTACTCCGGGACAGGCGGTCGGTTGAGCAGTTCTTC